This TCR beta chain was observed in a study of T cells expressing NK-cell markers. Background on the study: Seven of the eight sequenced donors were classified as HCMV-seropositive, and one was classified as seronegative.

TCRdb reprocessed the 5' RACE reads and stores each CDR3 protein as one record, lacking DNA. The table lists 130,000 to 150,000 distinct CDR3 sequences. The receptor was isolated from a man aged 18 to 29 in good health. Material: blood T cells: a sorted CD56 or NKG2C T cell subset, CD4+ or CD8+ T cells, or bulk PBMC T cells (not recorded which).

This CDR3 is CASSTGTGTPQETQYF. The gene calls are TRBV2 and TRBJ2-5; the TCRdb D gene call, TRBD1, has no DNA to confirm it. The CDR3 runs 16 residues. Looked up from germline, CDR1 is SNHLY and CDR2 is FYNNEI.